This T cell receptor beta chain came from a study of metastatic and nonmetastatic thyroid tumors. Study details: For malignant and benign thyroid patients, tumor or nodule tissue and blood were the sources whose repertoires were compared.

The authors' processing: The study took CDR3 differences across clinicopathological groups and made a distant-metastasis classifier for papillary thyroid cancer from them. TCRdb re-processed the PCR reads through MiXCR. What appears here as the V and J calls and clone size reflects TCRdb's work, not the paper's. Of some 21,000 clones listed, roughly 22% are singletons. The table lists this clone with a few counts. A clone one base away is much larger, so this may be a read error. Other DNA sequences from this sample encode an identical CDR3 as well. This CDR3 has 13 amino acids. J was trimmed by 5 bases and V by 5 bases; bases with no gene match: 1. CDR1 and CDR2 from the germline V gene are SEHNR and FQNEAQ (reference sequence). Every patient underwent thyroid surgery untreated.

The specimen sequenced was blood. The TCR was taken from a female donor with papillary thyroid cancer or a benign thyroid nodule (not recorded which). Some clones in this sample may be carry-over from other donors' samples. The rearrangement uses TRBV7-9 and TRBJ2-5, with 11 positions matching TRBD2. The CDR3 region is CASSASGRETQYF. Here the CDR3 DNA reads TGTGCCAGCAGCGCTAGCGGGAGGGAGACCCAGTACTTC.